These 2 T cell receptor beta chains originate from one sample sequenced in a study of blood T cell repertoires in COVID-19. The method was immunoSEQ multiplex PCR; TCRdb's version includes in-frame clones alone and lacks a portion of them. The sample has more than 200,000 clones; around nine tenths are singletons. The sample taken for sequencing was PBMCs or T cells enriched from blood (not recorded which). These receptors were obtained from a woman under 30 who had recovered from COVID-19.

This chain joins TRBV27 and TRBJ2-3; D perhaps matches TRBD2 (6 bases). V lost 0 bases to trimming and J lost 2 bases, with 15 bases between them. CDR3 length equals 17 residues. CDR1 and CDR2 from the germline V gene are MNHEY and SMNVEV (reference sequence). CDR3 coding DNA: TGTGCCAGCAGTTTATCAGGCACTGGGGGGTACACAGATACGCAGTATTTT. The encoded protein is CASSLSGTGGYTDTQYF.

This rearrangement joins TRBV13 to TRBJ2-1; 7 bases line up with TRBD2. This CDR3 contains 12 residues. The V and J ends lost 5 bases and 10 bases, in that order; junction bases with no gene match: 5. The germline gives CDR1 PRHDT, CDR2 FYEKMQ (reference sequence). In DNA form, the CDR3 reads TGTGCCAGCAGCCTGCTAGCGGAAGAGCAGTTCTTC. Its translation is CASSLLAEEQFF. The full variable domain, completed using reference TRBV13 and TRBJ2-1, is AAGVIQSPRHLIKEKRETATLKCYPIPRHDTVYWYQQGPGQDPQFLISFYEKMQSDKGSIPDRFSAQQFSDYHSELNMSSLELGDSALYFCASSLLAEEQFFGPGTRLTVL.